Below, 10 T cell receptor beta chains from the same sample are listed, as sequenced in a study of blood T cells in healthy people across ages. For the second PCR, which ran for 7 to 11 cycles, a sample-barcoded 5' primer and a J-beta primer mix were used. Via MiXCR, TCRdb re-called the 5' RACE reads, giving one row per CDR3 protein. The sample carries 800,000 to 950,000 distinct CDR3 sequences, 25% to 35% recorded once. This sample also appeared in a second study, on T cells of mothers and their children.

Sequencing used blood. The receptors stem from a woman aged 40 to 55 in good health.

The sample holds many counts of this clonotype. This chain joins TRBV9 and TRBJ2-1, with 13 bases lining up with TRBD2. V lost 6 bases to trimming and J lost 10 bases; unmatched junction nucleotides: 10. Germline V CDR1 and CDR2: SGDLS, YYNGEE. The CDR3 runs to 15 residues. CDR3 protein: CASTTTSGGAWEQFF. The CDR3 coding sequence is TGTGCCAGCACTACTACTAGCGGGGGGGCATGGGAGCAGTTCTTC.

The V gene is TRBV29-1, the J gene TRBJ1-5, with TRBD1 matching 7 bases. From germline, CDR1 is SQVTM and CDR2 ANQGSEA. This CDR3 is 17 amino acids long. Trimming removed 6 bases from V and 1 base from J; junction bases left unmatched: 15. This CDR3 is CSVQGISVPGSNQPQHF. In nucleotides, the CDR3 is TGCAGCGTACAGGGGATATCAGTTCCCGGGAGCAATCAGCCCCAGCATTTT.

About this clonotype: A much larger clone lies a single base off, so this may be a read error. CDR3 loop: CASSNGSGDTQYF. The DNA for the CDR3 is TGTGCCAGCAGCAACGGGTCGGGAGATACGCAGTATTTT. The V call is TRBV6-5, the J call TRBJ2-3; D is undetermined. The V gene's germline CDR1 is MNHEY and CDR2 SVGAGI. This CDR3 comprises 13 residues. V was clipped by 6 bases and J by 5 bases, with 12 bases between them.

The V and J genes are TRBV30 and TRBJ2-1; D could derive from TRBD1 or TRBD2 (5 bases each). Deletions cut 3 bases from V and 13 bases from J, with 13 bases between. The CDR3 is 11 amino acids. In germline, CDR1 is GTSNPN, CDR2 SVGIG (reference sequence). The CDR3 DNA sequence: TGTGCCTGGAGCCGGGACCGAGCACAGTTCTTC. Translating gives CAWSRDRAQFF.

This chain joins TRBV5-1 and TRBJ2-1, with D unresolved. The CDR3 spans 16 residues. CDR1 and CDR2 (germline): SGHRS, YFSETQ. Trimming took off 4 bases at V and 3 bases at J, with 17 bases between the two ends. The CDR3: CASSDGSSGLYNEQFF. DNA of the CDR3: TGCGCCAGCAGCGACGGATCCTCGGGCCTCTACAATGAGCAGTTCTTC.

This CDR3 reads CASSPGTSGLAYEQYF. In DNA form, the CDR3 reads TGTGCCAGTAGTCCAGGGACTAGCGGGTTAGCCTACGAGCAGTACTTC. V usage is TRBV19 and J usage is TRBJ2-5; 12 positions match TRBD2. The J call is in doubt because the DNA end fits TRBJ2-7 better. Germline V gene sequence: CDR1 LNHDA, CDR2 SQIVND (reference sequence). CDR3 length: 16 amino acids.

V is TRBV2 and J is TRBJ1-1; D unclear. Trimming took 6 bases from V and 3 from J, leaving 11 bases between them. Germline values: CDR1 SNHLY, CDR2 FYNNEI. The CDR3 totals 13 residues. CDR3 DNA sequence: TGTGCCAGCAGACTAACAGCCTACACTGAAGCTTTCTTT. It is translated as CASRLTAYTEAFF.

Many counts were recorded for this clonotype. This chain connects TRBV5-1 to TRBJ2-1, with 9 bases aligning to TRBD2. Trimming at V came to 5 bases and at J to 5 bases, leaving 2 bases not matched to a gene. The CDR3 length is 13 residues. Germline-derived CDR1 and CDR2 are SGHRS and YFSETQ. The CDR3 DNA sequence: TGCGCCAGCAGTCTAGCGGGGAACAATGAGCAGTTCTTC. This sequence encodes CASSLAGNNEQFF.

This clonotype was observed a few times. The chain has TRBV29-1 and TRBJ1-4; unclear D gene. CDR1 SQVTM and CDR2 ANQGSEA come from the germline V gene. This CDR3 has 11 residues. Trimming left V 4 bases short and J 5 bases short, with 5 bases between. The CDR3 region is CSVGVNEKLFF. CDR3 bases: TGCAGCGTTGGGGTAAATGAAAAACTGTTTTTT.

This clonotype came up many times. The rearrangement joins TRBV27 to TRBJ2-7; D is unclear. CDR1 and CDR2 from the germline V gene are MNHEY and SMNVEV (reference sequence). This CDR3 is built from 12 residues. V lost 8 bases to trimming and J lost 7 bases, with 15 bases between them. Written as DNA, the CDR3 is TGTGCCAGCCATACACGCTTGGGGGAGCAGTACTTC. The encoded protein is CASHTRLGEQYF.